The clone carrying this T cell receptor (beta chain) was recorded a few times. Its cognate antigen is unknown. Germline V gives CDR1 SNHLY, CDR2 FYNNEI. CDR3 size: 17 residues. V lost 6 bases, J lost 0 bases, and 11 bases stayed unmatched. This sample was taken from a study of cytomegalovirus exposure and HLA in healthy donors. Whole-study findings and limits: CMV serostatus was the sole immune exposure data available. Common viral pathogens (according to a later analysis) appeared linked to several of the most significant clusters. In vitro assays verified that three CMV-associated chains recognized CMV antigens specifically.

PCR was performed using 60 Vbeta and 13 Jbeta primers. TCRdb's copy holds only in-frame clones and misses some; the assay was immunoSEQ multiplex PCR. Of around 200,000 clones listed, around 79% are singletons. The TCR comes from a woman in her twenties or thirties in good health and CMV-seropositive. The chain recombines TRBV2 with TRBJ2-5; 9 bases are a match to TRBD1. Sequencing was done on a sample of PBMCs. The CDR3 reads CASSPRGQGVYQETQYF. DNA of the CDR3: TGTGCCAGCAGCCCCCGGGGACAGGGAGTGTACCAAGAGACCCAGTACTTC.